Below are 2 T cell receptor beta chains sequenced from a single sample in a study of blood T cells in healthy people across ages (dated by TCRdb to between 2014 and 2017). Library generation was performed with 5' RACE. TCRdb lists the instrument as Illumina HiSeq 2500. A second PCR of about 7 to 12 cycles was performed with a sample-barcoded 5' primer and a J-beta primer mix. TCRdb handled the public reads itself, with Q25 trimming in fastp and clone calling in MiXCR, and kept productive beta chains. Each entry merges the rows of one CDR3 protein and shows their most common DNA and genes. The sample contains fewer than 700,000 distinct CDR3 sequences, around 43% of them found a single time. The ten largest clones take up approximately 31% of the sample. Source material: blood. The receptors come from a man aged 80 or over in good health.

Details on this clonotype: A much bigger clone sits one base away, suggesting this may be a read error. The J gene is TRBJ2-1, the V gene TRBV30; 9 bases align to TRBD2. The end of the DNA fits TRBJ2-7 better, so the J call may be wrong. Germline loops: CDR1 GTSNPN, CDR2 SVGIG (reference sequence). The CDR3 extends over 14 amino acids. In DNA, the CDR3 is TGTGCCTGGATAGGGCTAGCGGGGTACAATGAGCAGTACTTC. Its translation is CAWIGLAGYNEQYF.

The rearrangement uses TRBV5-1 and TRBJ1-5; D may be TRBD1 (5 bases). CDR1 is SGHRS, CDR2 YFSETQ, per germline. The V and J ends lost 4 bases and 4 bases respectively, with 15 bases between them. This CDR3 comprises 15 residues. The CDR3, as DNA: TGCGCCAGCAGCGGACCGGGACTGCCAAATCAGCCCCAGCATTTT. It yields the protein CASSGPGLPNQPQHF.